Included here is one TCR beta chain sequence, with context. Antigen specificity is unknown. The beta constant-region primer was an equimolar mix of two oligonucleotides covering TRBC1 and TRBC2. Nested alpha and beta constant-region primers with the SP2 primer drove four PCR rounds on ligated cDNA. An oligonucleotide with the SP2 primer and a 12-nucleotide UMI was ligated to the cDNA 3' end. TCRdb ran MiXCR on the UMI-ligation and nested PCR reads and lists one entry per CDR3 protein. Seen here are over 100,000 distinct CDR3 sequences, about 15% observed once, and the top ten hold approximately 3%. The CDR3 has 11 residues. The V gene end was trimmed by 5 bases and the J gene end by 11 bases; junction bases not matched to a gene: 5. CMV status came from CD4+ T cell IFNgamma after overnight CMV lysate stimulation of fresh PBMCs. The sample comes from a study of naive and memory T cell subsets. Study-wide results and limits: No ground truth validated the naive and memory repertoire findings. A few larger clonotypes appeared in naive repertoires, especially CD8, possibly memory cells re-expressing CD45RA.

The receptor was isolated from a human donor in good health. The sequenced sample was naive CD8+ T cells from blood. The chain joins TRBV12-3 or TRBV12-4 to TRBJ1-1, with 7 bases identical to TRBD1. CDR3 sequence reads: CASSIDREAFF. The CDR3 bases are TGTGCCAGCAGTATCGACAGGGAGGCTTTCTTT.